Described below is a single T cell receptor beta chain sequence and its context. The antigen remains undetermined. The CDR3 has 14 amino acids. Trimming left V 4 bases short and J 3 bases short, with 12 bases between. In germline, CDR1 is WNHNN, CDR2 SYGVQD (reference sequence). Measured with immunoSEQ multiplex PCR; TCRdb has only the in-frame clones, and not every one. Counted here are some 80,000 clones, roughly 89% occurring once; the ten biggest clones make up around 0.7%. This specimen comes from a study of OX40 agonist ivuxolimab in advanced cancers. The wider study: Ivuxolimab is a fully human IgG2 antibody that activates OX40 (CD134). Under the entry rules, prior anti-PD-1, anti-PD-L1 or anti-CTLA-4 therapy was allowed, and 40% had some. The study's findings and limits: CD8+ T cells were the subset that, on average, had more expanded clones than CD4+.

The chain links TRBV10-1 to TRBJ1-1, with D tentatively TRBD1 (5 bases). Specimen: CD4+ or CD8+ T cells sorted from blood, collected in a trial of the OX40 agonist ivuxolimab. The origin of this receptor is an adult with an advanced solid tumor such as melanoma, head and neck, liver or kidney cancer. The CDR3 sequence is CASSVTTGHTEAFF. CDR3 DNA sequence: TGCGCCAGCAGTGTAACCACGGGGCACACTGAAGCTTTCTTT.